What follows is one TCR beta chain and its context. Antigen: not known. Only CD45RO-negative cells positively selected for CCR7 counted as naive CD8 cells, so terminally differentiated effector memory CD45RA+ cells were excluded. Method: immunoSEQ multiplex PCR; TCRdb's copy keeps in-frame clones and lacks some. The data show around 2,100,000 clones, approximately 95% seen once. The germline V gene encodes CDR1 MNHEY and CDR2 SVGAGI. V lost 0 bases and J lost 7, with 12 bases in between. The CDR3 is 14 amino acids. This entry belongs to a study of shared clonotypes between healthy human individuals. The study's findings and limits: What limited the represented genetic and exposure-history diversity was the small number of donors. For naive CD4 cells, around 5% of clonotypes were shared across a handful of donors.

Material: naive CD8+ T cells sorted from blood. V usage is TRBV6-5 and J usage is TRBJ1-2, with a tentative D call TRBD1 (6 bases). This TCR was recovered from a man between 18 and 29 years old in good health. CDR3 sequence (DNA): TGTGCCAGCAGTTACTCGGGGGGCGCGTTTGGCTACACCTTC. It codes for CASSYSGGAFGYTF.